Below are 25 T cell receptor beta chains sequenced from a single sample in a study of blood T cell repertoires in COVID-19. Sequencing used immunoSEQ multiplex PCR; TCRdb keeps in-frame clones, though not all of them. The data contain roughly 220,000 clones, 65% to 90% of them seen just once; the ten biggest clones take up 3.8%. The material sequenced was PBMCs or T cells enriched from blood (not recorded which). The receptors originated from a woman in her thirties or forties with acute COVID-19.

Details on this clone: The same CDR3 is also encoded by other DNA sequences in this sample. The chain employs TRBV19 and TRBJ1-5; 8 bases line up with TRBD1. The V gene's germline CDR1 is LNHDA and CDR2 SQIVND (reference sequence). V lost 5 bases to trimming and J lost 7 bases; unmatched junction nucleotides: 7. This CDR3 is built from 14 residues. CDR3 amino acids: CASSRQGLGQPQHF. The CDR3 DNA follows: TGTGCCAGTAGTCGACAGGGGTTGGGACAGCCCCAGCATTTT.

The rearrangement uses TRBV7-2 and TRBJ1-1; tentative D call: TRBD1 (5 bases). The CDR3 spans 15 residues. The germline V and J ends were trimmed by 4 bases and 0 bases, with 12 bases remaining between them. Germline CDR1 and CDR2: SGHTA and FQGNSA. CDR3 in amino acids: CASSSPLGLNTEAFF. In nucleotides, the CDR3 is TGTGCCAGCAGCTCCCCCCTGGGGCTGAACACTGAAGCTTTCTTT.

V usage is TRBV28 and J usage is TRBJ2-1; TRBD2 is a possible D gene (6 bases). The V end was cut by 3 bases, the J end by 8 bases, with 11 bases between. Germline CDR1 is MDHEN and CDR2 is SYDVKM. CDR3 length: 13 residues. The CDR3 sequence: CASSFGDSDEQFF. CDR3 nucleotides: TGTGCCAGCAGTTTTGGGGACTCGGATGAGCAGTTCTTC.

The gene calls are TRBV23-1 and TRBJ1-1; no clear D gene. TRBV23-1 is an ORF, and what it does is uncertain. The CDR3 sequence is 17 residues long. The germline V and J ends were trimmed by 2 bases and 7 bases, with 23 bases remaining between them. CDR3 loop: CASSQKRRRLCQSEAFF. CDR3 in DNA: TGCGCCAGCAGTCAAAAGAGGCGGAGATTATGTCAAAGTGAAGCTTTCTTT.

CDR3 nucleotide sequence: TGCGCCAGCAGCCAAAGCGGAGCTATCGAACAGTTCTTC. As protein: CASSQSGAIEQFF. This rearrangement joins TRBV4-1 to TRBJ2-1; D perhaps matches TRBD2 (5 bases). Germline CDR1 reads MGHRA; CDR2 reads YSYEKL. V dropped 2 bases and J dropped 13 bases, with 15 bases sitting between them. CDR3 length: 13 amino acids.

Here the CDR3 reads CASSGSSLDTGELFF. CDR3 DNA sequence: TGTGCCAGCAGCGGGAGTTCGCTTGACACCGGGGAGCTGTTTTTT. The chain uses TRBV11-3 and TRBJ2-2; D might be TRBD2 (5 bases). From germline, CDR1 is SGHNT and CDR2 YENEEA. This CDR3 has 15 residues. V was cut by 5 bases and J by 3 bases, with 13 bases left in between.

In DNA, the CDR3 is TGTGCCAGCAGCTTCCGGGATGCAAACCCCACGCAGTACTTC. The encoded protein is CASSFRDANPTQYF. The genes are TRBV5-4 and TRBJ2-7, with D tentatively TRBD2 (5 bases). The CDR3 is made up of 14 amino acids. Trimming pared 2 bases from V and 9 bases from J, leaving 18 bases between. The germline V gene has CDR1 SGHNT and CDR2 YYREEE (reference sequence).

Worth noting for this clone: The sample contains more than one DNA sequence encoding this CDR3. The chain couples TRBV5-4 to TRBJ2-3, with D unresolved. The V and J ends lost 2 bases and 0 bases respectively, with 10 bases between them. Germline values: CDR1 SGHNT, CDR2 YYREEE (reference sequence). CDR3 length: 15 amino acids. In DNA, the CDR3 is TGTGCCAGCAGCTTAGCTGTGACTAGCACAGATACGCAGTATTTT. Encoded protein: CASSLAVTSTDTQYF.

This chain joins TRBV7-2 and TRBJ1-1; D perhaps matches TRBD1 (6 bases). The CDR3 runs 15 residues. Trimming shortened V by 1 base and J by 1 base, and 10 bases separated the two germline ends. Germline CDR1 is SGHTA and CDR2 is FQGNSA. Here the CDR3 reads CASSLEGGWNTEAFF. For the CDR3, the DNA is TGTGCCAGCAGCTTAGAAGGGGGATGGAACACTGAAGCTTTCTTT. The full variable domain, completed using reference TRBV7-2 and TRBJ1-1, is GAGVSQSPSNKVTEKGKDVELRCDPISGHTALYWYRQSLGQGLEFLIYFQGNSAPDKSGLPSDRFSAERTGGSVSTLTIQRTQQEDSAVYLCASSLEGGWNTEAFFGQGTRLTVV.

A single count supports this clone. The chain combines TRBV7-2 with TRBJ2-1; 8 bases agree with TRBD1. The CDR3 runs to 15 residues. Germline V gene lookup returns CDR1 SGHTA and CDR2 FQGNSA. Losses at the gene ends were 1 base for V and 3 bases for J; bases not matched to a gene: 2. Here the CDR3 DNA reads TGTGCCAGCAGCTTAGAGGGGACAGGCTACAATGAGCAGTTCTTC. Residues: CASSLEGTGYNEQFF. Using reference TRBV7-2 and TRBJ2-1 for the parts outside the CDR3, the full variable domain is GAGVSQSPSNKVTEKGKDVELRCDPISGHTALYWYRQSLGQGLEFLIYFQGNSAPDKSGLPSDRFSAERTGGSVSTLTIQRTQQEDSAVYLCASSLEGTGYNEQFFGPGTRLTVL.

The rearrangement links TRBV7-2 to TRBJ2-7; 11 bases are shared with TRBD2. Germline CDR1 is SGHTA and CDR2 is FQGNSA. The ends lost 5 bases at V and 6 bases at J; junction bases unmatched: 9. The CDR3 contains 15 residues. The CDR3 protein is CASSVKLAGEFEQYF. The DNA for the CDR3 is TGTGCCAGCAGCGTTAAACTAGCGGGAGAGTTCGAGCAGTACTTC.

V gene TRBV27 combines with J gene TRBJ2-1; D possibly corresponds to TRBD2 (5 bases). The ends were cut back, 8 bases at V and 3 bases at J, with 11 bases in the middle. The germline V gene has CDR1 MNHEY and CDR2 SMNVEV (reference sequence). This CDR3 has 13 residues. CDR3 nucleotide sequence: TGTGCCAGCGCGGGCTATGGCTACAATGAGCAGTTCTTC. Encoded protein: CASAGYGYNEQFF.

This clone was seen a single time. The chain combines TRBV13 with TRBJ1-3; D gene ambiguous. The V gene lost 4 bases and the J gene lost 8 bases, with 9 bases spanning the gap. The CDR3 contains 12 residues. CDR1 and CDR2 (germline): PRHDT, FYEKMQ (reference sequence). The CDR3 sequence: CASSSGVDTIYF. For the CDR3, the DNA is TGTGCCAGCAGCTCCGGAGTAGACACCATATATTTT.

The V call is TRBV28, the J call TRBJ2-1; TRBD1 matches 8 bases. CDR3 length: 16 amino acids. V lost 6 bases, J lost 1 base, and 8 bases stayed unmatched. Germline CDR1 is MDHEN and CDR2 is SYDVKM. The CDR3 region has the DNA TGTGCCAGCAGCCCCAATGACAGGGGTTCCTACAATGAGCAGTTCTTC. This translates into CASSPNDRGSYNEQFF.

The chain joins TRBV18 to TRBJ1-2, with 8 bases identical to TRBD1. Germline V gene data show CDR1 as KGHSH and CDR2 as LQKENI. CDR3 size: 13 residues. V lost 4 bases, J lost 7 bases, and 5 bases stayed unmatched. CDR3 residues: CASSLGTGPGYTF. In nucleotides, the CDR3 is TGTGCCAGCTCACTAGGGACAGGCCCTGGCTACACCTTC.

The V call is TRBV2, the J call TRBJ2-7; TRBD1 aligns across 8 bases. With 8 bases clipped from V and 1 base from J, the junction kept 4 bases outside the gene matches. The CDR3 consists of 13 residues. Germline V gene lookup returns CDR1 SNHLY and CDR2 FYNNEI. The CDR3 spells CASGGQASYEQYF. The CDR3 coding sequence is TGTGCCAGCGGGGGACAGGCGTCCTACGAGCAGTACTTC.

The gene calls are TRBV27 and TRBJ1-2; 8 nucleotides line up with TRBD1. CDR3 size: 15 residues. Germline CDR1 MNHEY, CDR2 SMNVEV (reference sequence). J was trimmed by 4 bases and V by 8 bases; bases with no gene match: 12. This CDR3 is CASAPNRGSGYGYTF. The CDR3 bases are TGTGCCAGCGCTCCCAACAGGGGGAGTGGCTATGGCTACACCTTC.

J is TRBJ2-7 and V is TRBV5-4; no clear D gene. CDR1 SGHNT and CDR2 YYREEE come from the germline V gene (reference sequence). Trimming took off 4 bases at V and 0 bases at J, with 17 bases between the two ends. The CDR3 extends over 16 amino acids. The CDR3 bases are TGTGCCAGCAGCCGCGGCCCTGGCACCGCCTCCTACGAGCAGTACTTC. This sequence encodes CASSRGPGTASYEQYF.

The CDR3 DNA reads as TGCGCCAGCAGCCCGACAGGGACCCCAACTAATGAAAAACTGTTTTTT. It is translated as CASSPTGTPTNEKLFF. V usage is TRBV4-1 and J usage is TRBJ1-4, with 7 nucleotides matching TRBD1. The CDR3 runs to 16 residues. With 4 bases clipped from V and 0 bases from J, the junction kept 5 bases outside the gene matches. Germline lookup yields CDR1 MGHRA and CDR2 YSYEKL.

This clone was seen once. V and J are TRBV6-2 or TRBV6-3 and TRBJ1-1; TRBD1 aligns across 9 bases. This CDR3 is built from 13 residues. After removal of 6 bases from V and 8 bases from J, the junction contained 7 bases not matched to a gene. Germline CDR1 is MNHEY and CDR2 is SVGEGT. CDR3 in DNA: TGTGCCAGCAGGTACAGGGGGCTTGGGGAAGCTTTCTTT. This gives the protein CASRYRGLGEAFF.

The V gene is TRBV20-1, the J gene TRBJ2-1; D is perhaps TRBD1 (5 bases). Trimming removed 3 bases at V and 8 bases at J, with 5 bases between. Germline loops: CDR1 DFQATT, CDR2 SNEGSKA (reference sequence). This CDR3 spans 10 amino acids. CDR3 amino acids: CSARGHEQFF. DNA of the CDR3: TGCAGTGCTAGGGGGCATGAGCAGTTCTTC.

The rearrangement links TRBV29-1 to TRBJ2-2, with TRBD2 identical over 7 bases. The CDR3 totals 13 residues. From germline, CDR1 is SQVTM and CDR2 ANQGSEA. After removal of 7 bases from V and 6 bases from J, the junction contained 8 bases not matched to a gene. CDR3 nucleotide sequence: TGCAGCGCAATCCGAGCGGGATCCGGGGAGCTGTTTTTT. Translated, it gives CSAIRAGSGELFF.

V and J are TRBV28 and TRBJ2-2; the D is unclear. Per the germline V gene, CDR1 is MDHEN and CDR2 is SYDVKM. This CDR3 contains 15 residues. V lost 2 bases to trimming and J lost 5 bases, with 12 bases between them. The CDR3 bases are TGTGCCAGCAGTTTAACTACCCCCGGTACCGGGGAGCTGTTTTTT. It specifies CASSLTTPGTGELFF.

J is TRBJ1-4 and V is TRBV19; D is perhaps TRBD1 (5 bases). Germline CDR1 LNHDA, CDR2 SQIVND (reference sequence). The CDR3 runs 15 residues. V gave up 5 bases and J gave up 6 bases, with 16 bases separating them. The DNA of the CDR3 is TGTGCCAGTAGTCCCGCTAGGGGCCGGTATGAAAAACTGTTTTTT. Translating it yields CASSPARGRYEKLFF. The entire variable domain, with the rest obtained from reference TRBV19 and TRBJ1-4, is as follows: DGGITQSPKYLFRKEGQNVTLSCEQNLNHDAMYWYRQDPGQGLRLIYYSQIVNDFQKGDIAEGYSVSREKKESFPLTVTSAQKNPTAFYLCASSPARGRYEKLFFGSGTQLSVL.

The chain has TRBV9 and TRBJ2-5, with D maybe TRBD2 (5 bases). Germline V gene lookup returns CDR1 SGDLS and CDR2 YYNGEE. V was shortened by 3 bases and J by 7 bases, with 16 bases between the two germline ends. The CDR3 totals 14 residues. The CDR3 is CASSALDNAGTQYF. The CDR3, as DNA: TGTGCCAGCAGCGCCTTAGACAACGCGGGGACCCAGTACTTC.